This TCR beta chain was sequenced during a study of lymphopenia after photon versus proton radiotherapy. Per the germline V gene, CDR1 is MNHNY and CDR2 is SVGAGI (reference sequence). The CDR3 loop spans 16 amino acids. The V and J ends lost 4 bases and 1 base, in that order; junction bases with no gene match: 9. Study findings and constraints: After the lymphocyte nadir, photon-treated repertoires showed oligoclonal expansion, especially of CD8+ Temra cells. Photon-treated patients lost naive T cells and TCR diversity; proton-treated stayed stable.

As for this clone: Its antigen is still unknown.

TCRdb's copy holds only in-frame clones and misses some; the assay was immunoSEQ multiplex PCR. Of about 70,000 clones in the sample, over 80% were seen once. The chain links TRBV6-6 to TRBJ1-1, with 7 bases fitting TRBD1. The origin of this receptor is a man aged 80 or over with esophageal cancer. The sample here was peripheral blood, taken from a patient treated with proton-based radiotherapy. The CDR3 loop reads CASSFPGQVSNTEAFF. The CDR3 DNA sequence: TGTGCCAGCAGTTTTCCCGGACAGGTTTCGAACACTGAAGCTTTCTTT.